In its sample, the clone carrying this TCR beta chain was seen a few times. Its antigen remains unidentified. The sample belongs to a study of cytomegalovirus exposure and HLA in healthy donors. Study-wide results and limits: A later analysis linked a missense DCLRE1C variant to TCR beta V- and J-gene trimming.

The V segment lost 4 bases and the J segment 0 bases; nucleotides outside the gene matches: 6. Germline V gene sequence: CDR1 SGDLS, CDR2 YYNGEE. The CDR3 spans 16 residues. A multiplex PCR was run with 60 Vbeta primers and 13 Jbeta primers. Sequencing was performed with immunoSEQ multiplex PCR; in TCRdb, only in-frame clones are kept and a portion is missing. The sample has about 150,000 clones; under 85% are singletons. The material sequenced was PBMCs. The chain carries TRBV9 and TRBJ1-3; TRBD1 agrees at 8 bases. The sequence came from a man between 18 and 35 years old in good health and CMV-seronegative. CDR3 region: CASSSGQVSSGNTIYF. DNA for the CDR3: TGTGCCAGCAGCTCGGGACAGGTTAGCTCTGGAAACACCATATATTTT.